This TCR beta chain was observed in a study of memory CD4+ T cells and cytomegalovirus serostatus. The wider study: This sample comes from healthy Belgian adults, roughly nine CMV seropositive, approximately 23 seronegative.

Germline V lookup: CDR1 MNHEY, CDR2 SVGAGI. Germline trimming cut 4 bases from V and 10 bases from J; bases unmatched to any gene: 12. The CDR3 consists of 15 residues. Only in-frame clones appear in the TCRdb table, and some are missing; sequencing was by immunoSEQ multiplex PCR. The repertoire includes about 54,000 clones, about three quarters of them detected once, and around 2.7% sits in the top ten. The sort gate was single viable CD3+CD4+CD8-CD45RO+ cells for memory CD4+ T cells. Sequences were obtained from memory CD4+ T cells from blood. The clonotype was recovered from an adult in good health and CMV-seropositive. The chain combines TRBV6-5 with TRBJ2-1, with 8 bases fitting TRBD2. The CDR3, as DNA: TGTGCCAGCAGTTCCGGGAGGGTGACTTATAACGAGCAGTTCTTC. Translating gives CASSSGRVTYNEQFF.